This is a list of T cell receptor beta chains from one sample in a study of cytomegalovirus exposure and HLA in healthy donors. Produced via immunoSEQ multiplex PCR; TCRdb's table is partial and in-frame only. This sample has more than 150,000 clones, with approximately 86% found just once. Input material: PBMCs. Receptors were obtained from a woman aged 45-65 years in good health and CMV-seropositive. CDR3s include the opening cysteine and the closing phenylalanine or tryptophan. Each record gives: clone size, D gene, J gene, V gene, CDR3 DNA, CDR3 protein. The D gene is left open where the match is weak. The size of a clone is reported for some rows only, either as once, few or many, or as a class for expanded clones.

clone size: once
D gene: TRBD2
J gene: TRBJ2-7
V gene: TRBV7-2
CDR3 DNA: TGTGCCAGCAGCTTAGGCGGCGGGGGAGTATCCTACGAGCAGTACTTC
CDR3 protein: CASSLGGGGVSYEQYF

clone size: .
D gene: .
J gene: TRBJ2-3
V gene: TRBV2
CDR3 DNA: TGTGCCAGCAGTGGGGAGGTCACAGATACGCAGTATTTT
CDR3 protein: CASSGEVTDTQYF

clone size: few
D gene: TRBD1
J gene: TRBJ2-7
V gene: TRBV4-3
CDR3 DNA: TGCGCCAGCAGCCAACCCCCGGGACAGAGAACCTACGAGCAGTACTTC
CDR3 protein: CASSQPPGQRTYEQYF

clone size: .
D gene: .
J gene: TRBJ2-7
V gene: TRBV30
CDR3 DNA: TGTGCCTGGACTTCCGCCTACGAGCAGTACTTC
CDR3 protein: CAWTSAYEQYF

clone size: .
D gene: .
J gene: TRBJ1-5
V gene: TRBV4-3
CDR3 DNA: TGCGCCAGCAGCCAAGATCTCTCCGGGAATCAGCCCCAGCATTTT
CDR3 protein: CASSQDLSGNQPQHF

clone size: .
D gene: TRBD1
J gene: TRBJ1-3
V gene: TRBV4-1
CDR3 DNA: TGCGCCAGCAGCCCTTTGGGAGGACAGGGGACGCACTCTGGAAACACCATATATTTT
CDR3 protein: CASSPLGGQGTHSGNTIYF

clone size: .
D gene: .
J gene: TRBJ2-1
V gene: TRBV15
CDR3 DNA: TGTGCCACCAGCGGCCTGTACAATGAGCAGTTCTTC
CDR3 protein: CATSGLYNEQFF

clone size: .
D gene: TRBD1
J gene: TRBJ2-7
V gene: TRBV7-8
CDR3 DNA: TGTGCCAGCAGCTCCTATACAGGGGGCTCCTACGAGCAGTACTTC
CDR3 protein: CASSSYTGGSYEQYF

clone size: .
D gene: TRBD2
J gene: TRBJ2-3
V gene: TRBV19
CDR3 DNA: TGTGCCAGTAGTATCGGAGCCGGGGGGGCCAGGAAAGATACGCAGTATTTT
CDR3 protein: CASSIGAGGARKDTQYF

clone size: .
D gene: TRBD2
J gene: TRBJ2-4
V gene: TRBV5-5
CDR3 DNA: TGTGCCAGCAGCTTGTGGGGGAGCGGGGACATTCAGTACTTC
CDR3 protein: CASSLWGSGDIQYF

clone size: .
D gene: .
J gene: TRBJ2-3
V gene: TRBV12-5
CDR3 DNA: TGTGCTAGTGGTTTGGGCGGACACACAGATACGCAGTATTTT
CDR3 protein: CASGLGGHTDTQYF

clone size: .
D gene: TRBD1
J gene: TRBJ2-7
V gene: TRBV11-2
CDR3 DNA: TGTGCCAGCAGCTCACGTCCCGGGACAGGGGGCAGTGCCTCCTACGAGCAGTACTTC
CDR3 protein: CASSSRPGTGGSASYEQYF

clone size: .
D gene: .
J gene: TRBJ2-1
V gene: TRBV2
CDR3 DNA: TGTGCCAGCAACGCGGGTGAGCAGTTCTTC
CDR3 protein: CASNAGEQFF

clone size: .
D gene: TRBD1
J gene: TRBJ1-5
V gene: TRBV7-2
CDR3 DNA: TGTGCCAGCAGCTTCGACAGGGTGAGTCAGCCCCAGCATTTT
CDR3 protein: CASSFDRVSQPQHF

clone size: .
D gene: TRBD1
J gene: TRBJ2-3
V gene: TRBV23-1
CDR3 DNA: TGCGCCAGCAGTTGCGGTGACAGGGCTGGCACAGATACGCAGTATTTT
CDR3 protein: CASSCGDRAGTDTQYF

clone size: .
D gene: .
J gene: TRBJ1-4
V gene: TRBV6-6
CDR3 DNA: TGTGCCAGCAGGGCCAGTGAACTGTTTTTT
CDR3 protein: CASRASELFF

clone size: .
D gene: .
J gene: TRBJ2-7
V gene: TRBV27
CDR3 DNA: TGTGCCAGCAGTCGGTTGGGAGTCTACGAGCAGTACTTC
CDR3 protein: CASSRLGVYEQYF

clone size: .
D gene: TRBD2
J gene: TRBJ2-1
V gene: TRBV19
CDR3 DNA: TGTGCCAGTAGTATTGTAGCGGGGCCTTACAATGAGCAGTTCTTC
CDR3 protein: CASSIVAGPYNEQFF

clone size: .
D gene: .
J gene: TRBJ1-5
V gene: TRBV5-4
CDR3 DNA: TGTGCCAGCAGCTTAGGGGGGGTTGATCAGCCCCAGCATTTT
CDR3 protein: CASSLGGVDQPQHF

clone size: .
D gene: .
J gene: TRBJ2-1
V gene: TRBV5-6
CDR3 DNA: TGTGCCAGCAGCCCGACTAGGCATGCTGAGCAGTTCTTC
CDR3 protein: CASSPTRHAEQFF

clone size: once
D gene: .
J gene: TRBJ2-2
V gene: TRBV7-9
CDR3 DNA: TGTGCCAGCAGCTTATTAGGAGGGGCCGGGGAGCTGTTTTTT
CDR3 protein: CASSLLGGAGELFF

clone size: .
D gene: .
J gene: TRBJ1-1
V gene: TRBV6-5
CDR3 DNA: TGTGCCAGCAGACTCCTCCCGAACACTGAAGCTTTCTTT
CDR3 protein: CASRLLPNTEAFF

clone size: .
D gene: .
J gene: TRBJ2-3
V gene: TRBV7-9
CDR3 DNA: TGTGCCAGCAGTCATGGGGCGAAGACCCCGGTGGGGTGGGTAACGCAGTATTTT
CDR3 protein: CASSHGAKTPVGWVTQYF

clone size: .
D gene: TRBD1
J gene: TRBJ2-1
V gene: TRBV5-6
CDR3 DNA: TGTGCCAGCAGCTCGCTTGGTGGGGGACAGGGGCGAGACAATGAGCAGTTCTTC
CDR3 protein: CASSSLGGGQGRDNEQFF

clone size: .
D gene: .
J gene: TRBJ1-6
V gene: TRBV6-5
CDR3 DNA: TGTGCCAGCAGAGCGGACAGTGTTAATTCACCCCTCCACTTT
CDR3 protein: CASRADSVNSPLHF

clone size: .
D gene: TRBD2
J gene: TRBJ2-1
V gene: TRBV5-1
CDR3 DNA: TGCGCCAGCAGTTTGCGGGGGGGCCTGAATGAGCAGTTCTTC
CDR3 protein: CASSLRGGLNEQFF

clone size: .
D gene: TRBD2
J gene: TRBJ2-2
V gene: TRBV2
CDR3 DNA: TGTGCCAGCGGACTAGCGCCTCGGACGGGGACCGGGGAGCTGTTTTTT
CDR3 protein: CASGLAPRTGTGELFF

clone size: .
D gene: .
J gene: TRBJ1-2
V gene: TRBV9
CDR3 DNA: TGTGCCAGCAGCCCTGATCGAAAGCCCCGAGGCTACACCTTC
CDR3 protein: CASSPDRKPRGYTF

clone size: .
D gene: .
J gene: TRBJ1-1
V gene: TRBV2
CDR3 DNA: TGTGCCAGCAGAAGGACAGATAACACTGAAGCTTTCTTT
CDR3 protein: CASRRTDNTEAFF